One and the same sample provided the 32 T cell receptor beta chains below, sequenced in a study of T cell responses to AZD1222 COVID-19 vaccine. Profiling relied on immunoSEQ multiplex PCR, and the TCRdb table lists in-frame clones only, not all of them. The profile shows 130,000 to 150,000 clones, around 86% of them singletons. Sequenced material: peripheral blood, taken on day 0 of MenACWY control vaccination. The receptors here all came from an adult in good health.

V and J are TRBV28 and TRBJ1-2, with 9 bases fitting TRBD1. Germline CDR1 is MDHEN and CDR2 is SYDVKM. Unmatched junction bases numbered 2, after V lost 6 bases and J lost 6 bases. The CDR3 runs to 12 residues. The CDR3 here is CASRQGADGYTF. The CDR3 coding sequence is TGTGCCAGCAGACAGGGGGCGGATGGCTACACCTTC.

The chain joins TRBV7-9 to TRBJ2-3; 8 bases align to TRBD1. V lost 2 bases and J lost 0; bases outside the gene matches: 1. Germline-derived CDR1 and CDR2 are SEHNR and FQNEAQ (reference sequence). The CDR3 sequence is 15 residues long. CDR3 residues: CASSLTGGSTDTQYF. CDR3 nucleotides: TGTGCCAGCAGCTTAACAGGGGGGAGCACAGATACGCAGTATTTT. The full variable domain, in which reference TRBV7-9 and TRBJ2-3 provide the parts outside the CDR3, is DTGVSQNPRHKITKRGQNVTFRCDPISEHNRLYWYRQTLGQGPEFLTYFQNEAQLEKSRLLSDRFSAERPKGSFSTLEIQRTEQGDSAMYLCASSLTGGSTDTQYFGPGTRLTVL.

This clone was seen a single time. The sample has other DNA sequences that encode this CDR3 too. This chain connects TRBV10-3 to TRBJ1-6; a weak D match, TRBD1 (5 bases). The V gene's germline CDR1 is ENHRY and CDR2 SYGVKD. The CDR3 sequence is 13 residues long. The germline V and J ends were trimmed by 9 bases and 8 bases, with 14 bases remaining between them. This CDR3 reads CAIRGQGDSPLHF. CDR3 coding DNA: TGTGCCATAAGGGGCCAGGGCGATTCACCCCTCCACTTT.

As concerns this clone: An end of the junction differs from the germline gene, which may be a read error. The V gene is TRBV7-2, the J gene TRBJ1-5, with D uncertain. The CDR3 length is 14 residues. Germline values: CDR1 SGHTA, CDR2 FQGNSA. For the CDR3, the DNA is TGTGCCAGCGAACGAACTAGTAGCGATCAGCCCCAGCATTTT. It specifies CASERTSSDQPQHF.

The chain joins TRBV5-1 to TRBJ1-1; 7 nucleotides agree with TRBD1. Germline CDR1 SGHRS, CDR2 YFSETQ. J lost 3 bases, V lost 7 bases, and 3 bases had no gene match. This CDR3 is built from 12 residues. The DNA for the CDR3 is TGCGCCAGCGGCACAGGGGACACTGAAGCTTTCTTT. This codes for CASGTGDTEAFF.

V usage is TRBV2 and J usage is TRBJ1-2; TRBD1 might be the D (5 bases). This CDR3 has 14 amino acids. Germline V CDR1 and CDR2: SNHLY, FYNNEI. The ends were cut back, 7 bases at V and 3 bases at J, with 15 bases in the middle. CDR3 amino acids: CASTSSGVDYGYTF. The CDR3 DNA reads as TGTGCCAGCACCTCGTCGGGGGTTGACTATGGCTACACCTTC.

This clone has just a few counts. CDR3 bases: TGTGCCAGCAGCCCCCCTAACACCGGGGAGCTGTTTTTT. It yields the protein CASSPPNTGELFF. V usage is TRBV3-1 (or the pseudogene TRBV3-2) and J usage is TRBJ2-2, with D uncertain. CDR3 length: 13 residues. CDR1 and CDR2 (germline): LGHDT, YNNKEL (reference sequence). Trimming stripped 4 bases from V and 2 bases from J, with 5 bases between.

CDR3 DNA: TGTGCCAGCACCCTCACCGGGGAGCTGTTTTTT. Residues: CASTLTGELFF. This chain joins TRBV11-2 and TRBJ2-2; D not certain. The germline V gene encodes CDR1 SGHAT and CDR2 FQNNGV. Trimming pared 7 bases from V and 4 bases from J, leaving 4 bases between. There are 11 residues in the CDR3.

V is TRBV10-3 and J is TRBJ1-3; the D is unclear. The germline V and J ends were trimmed by 3 bases and 0 bases, with 9 bases remaining between them. This CDR3 contains 15 residues. Germline CDR1 reads ENHRY; CDR2 reads SYGVKD. Here the CDR3 reads CAISDSGTSGNTIYF. The CDR3 nucleotides read TGTGCCATCAGTGATAGTGGTACCTCTGGAAACACCATATATTTT.

The V gene is TRBV20-1, the J gene TRBJ2-1; D call uncertain. The V gene's germline CDR1 is DFQATT and CDR2 SNEGSKA (reference sequence). There are 13 residues in the CDR3. The V end was cut by 3 bases, the J end by 12 bases, with 18 bases between. CDR3 amino acids: CSASARAGDWQFF. The CDR3, as DNA: TGCAGTGCTAGTGCCCGGGCAGGTGACTGGCAGTTCTTC.

J is TRBJ1-6 and V is TRBV6-1; D might be TRBD1 (5 bases). The CDR3 is 15 amino acids. The germline CDR1 and CDR2 sequences are MNHNS and SASEGT. V shed 0 bases and J shed 11 bases, with 14 bases lying between them. CDR3 region: CASSEAEGHGTPLHF. The CDR3 bases are TGTGCCAGCAGTGAAGCTGAGGGGCATGGGACACCCCTCCACTTT.

This clone was counted a few times. J is TRBJ1-2 and V is TRBV6-4; possibly TRBD1 for D (6 bases). Trimming shortened V by 5 bases and J by 4 bases, and 11 bases separated the two germline ends. The germline gives CDR1 MRHNA, CDR2 SNTAGT. The CDR3 runs to 13 residues. CDR3 sequence reads: CASSKQGFYGYTF. The CDR3 nucleotides are TGTGCCAGCAGTAAACAGGGATTCTATGGCTACACCTTC.

V is TRBV1 and J is TRBJ2-7; no check of the table's D call, TRBD1, against the DNA was made. TRBV1 is a pseudogene locus. CDR3 length equals 16 residues. The CDR3 loop is CTRGRESSTSTYEQYF. The CDR3 DNA is TGCACCAGGGGGCGAGAGAGTAGCACGTCCACCTACGAGCAGTACTTC.

The V gene is TRBV11-2, the J gene TRBJ2-2; TRBD2 matches at 12 bases. CDR1 SGHAT and CDR2 FQNNGV come from the germline V gene. This CDR3 is built from 15 residues. J gave up 4 bases and V 6 bases, and 3 bases lay outside the gene matches. The CDR3 region is CASRGTSGFTGELFF. Written as DNA, the CDR3 is TGTGCCAGCAGGGGGACTAGCGGGTTCACCGGGGAGCTGTTTTTT. Looking up the rest from reference TRBV11-2 and TRBJ2-2 gives the full variable domain: EAGVAQSPRYKIIEKRQSVAFWCNPISGHATLYWYQQILGQGPKLLIQFQNNGVVDDSQLPKDRFSAERLKGVDSTLKIQPAKLEDSAVYLCASRGTSGFTGELFFGEGSRLTVL.

The chain has TRBV3-1 (or the pseudogene TRBV3-2) and TRBJ2-5; D is ambiguous. The length of the CDR3 is 13 residues. Trimming removed 1 base from V and 7 bases from J, with 10 bases in between. Germline CDR1 reads LGHDT; CDR2 reads YNNKEL (reference sequence). DNA of the CDR3: TGTGCCAGCAGCCAAGGAGCTGGAAGGACCCAGTACTTC. Translating gives CASSQGAGRTQYF.

This clone came up many times. The gene calls are TRBV19 and TRBJ1-1, with D unresolved. V was shortened by 7 bases and J by 7 bases, with 22 bases between the two germline ends. The CDR3 extends over 15 amino acids. Germline V gene sequence: CDR1 LNHDA, CDR2 SQIVND (reference sequence). CDR3 in DNA: TGTGCCAGTACCGCAAGAACACACCCGAATGGTGAAGCTTTCTTT. It is translated as CASTARTHPNGEAFF.

The chain combines TRBV5-5 with TRBJ1-1, with TRBD1 as a possible D gene (6 bases). The germline CDR1 and CDR2 sequences are SGHKS and YYEKEE (reference sequence). This CDR3 contains 13 residues. Trimming cost V 2 bases and J 7 bases, with 12 bases left between them. CDR3 DNA: TGTGCCAGCAGCTTTCTAGGGGGATTTGAAGCTTTCTTT. This encodes CASSFLGGFEAFF.

The sample holds one count of this clone. The chain uses TRBV18 and TRBJ2-1; D remains ambiguous. Germline lookup yields CDR1 KGHSH and CDR2 LQKENI. Trimming pared 3 bases from V and 5 bases from J, leaving 14 bases between. This CDR3 has 15 amino acids. DNA for the CDR3: TGTGCCAGCTCACCGCGAGAGGTATTGAACAATGAGCAGTTCTTC. It codes for CASSPREVLNNEQFF.

The J gene is TRBJ2-2, the V gene TRBV3-1 (or the pseudogene TRBV3-2); D remains unclear. The CDR3 extends over 13 amino acids. V was trimmed by 3 bases and J by 6 bases, leaving 8 bases between them. Germline V CDR1 and CDR2: LGHDT, YNNKEL (reference sequence). The CDR3: CASSHLRAGELFF. Here the CDR3 DNA reads TGTGCCAGCAGCCATCTCCGGGCCGGGGAGCTGTTTTTT.

The CDR3 here is CASSPDTGFEQYV. The CDR3 nucleotides read TGTGCCAGCAGCCCTGACACAGGGTTCGAGCAGTACGTC. The genes are TRBV11-2 and TRBJ2-7; maybe TRBD1 (6 bases). Trimming removed 5 bases from V and 6 bases from J, with 14 bases in between. Germline V gene sequence: CDR1 SGHAT, CDR2 FQNNGV. The CDR3 runs 13 residues.

This clone appeared once. The genes are TRBV11-2 and TRBJ1-5, with D unresolved. Germline assignment: CDR1 SGHAT and CDR2 FQNNGV. The V end lost 5 bases, the J end lost 5 bases, and 16 bases lay between the germline ends. The length of the CDR3 is 15 residues. The CDR3 region is CASSRAAGGDQPQHF. Here the CDR3 DNA reads TGTGCCAGCAGCCGAGCTGCGGGTGGCGATCAGCCCCAGCATTTT.

The count of this clone is one. This rearrangement joins TRBV3-1 (or the pseudogene TRBV3-2) to TRBJ2-5, with 8 bases fitting TRBD2. The CDR3 has 16 residues. V trimming: 1 base; J trimming: 5 bases; junction bases outside the gene matches: 9. The V gene's germline CDR1 is LGHDT and CDR2 YNNKEL (reference sequence). The CDR3 loop reads CASSQVGTRGRETQYF. CDR3 nucleotides: TGTGCCAGCAGCCAAGTGGGGACTAGAGGGCGGGAGACCCAGTACTTC.

A few counts support this clone. The chain carries TRBV5-6 and TRBJ1-3, with D perhaps matching TRBD1 (5 bases). The CDR3 has 12 residues. Trimming pared 4 bases from V and 8 bases from J, leaving 10 bases between. CDR1 SGHDT and CDR2 YYEEEE come from the germline V gene. The CDR3 DNA follows: TGTGCCAGCAGCCCACGAGGGGACACCATATATTTT. Its protein product is CASSPRGDTIYF.

The rearrangement links TRBV18 to TRBJ2-5; the match to TRBD2 covers 7 bases. V was pared by 2 bases and J by 1 base, with 1 base of the junction left unmatched. The CDR3 length is 14 residues. The germline V gene encodes CDR1 KGHSH and CDR2 LQKENI. As DNA, the CDR3 is TGTGCCAGCTCACCATCGGGGGGCCAAGAGACCCAGTACTTC. Translated: CASSPSGGQETQYF. Using reference TRBV18 and TRBJ2-5 for the parts outside the CDR3, the full variable domain is NAGVMQNPRHLVRRRGQEARLRCSPMKGHSHVYWYRQLPEEGLKFMVYLQKENIIDESGMPKERFSAEFPKEGPSILRIQQVVRGDSAAYFCASSPSGGQETQYFGPGTRLLVL.

The chain couples TRBV6-5 to TRBJ2-2; no clear D gene. Germline assignment: CDR1 MNHEY and CDR2 SVGAGI. V was clipped by 5 bases and J by 7 bases, with 5 bases between them. The CDR3 loop spans 11 amino acids. The CDR3: CASSRLGELFF. The CDR3 coding sequence is TGTGCCAGCAGTCGCCTCGGGGAGCTGTTTTTT.

The V and J genes are TRBV11-2 and TRBJ1-3, with 8 bases matching TRBD1. Germline V CDR1 and CDR2: SGHAT, FQNNGV. CDR3 length: 14 amino acids. V lost 5 bases and J lost 2; bases outside the gene matches: 2. The CDR3, as DNA: TGTGCCAGCAGCATGACAGGGGCTGGAAACACCATATATTTT. Encoded protein: CASSMTGAGNTIYF.

This rearrangement joins TRBV2 to TRBJ2-1; 10 positions agree with TRBD1. The CDR3 spans 15 residues. Trimming cost V 8 bases and J 7 bases; bases outside gene matches: 11. CDR1 and CDR2 from the germline V gene are SNHLY and FYNNEI. CDR3 protein: CASRVDRGVGNEQFF. The CDR3, as DNA: TGTGCCAGCCGCGTGGACAGGGGGGTAGGGAATGAGCAGTTCTTC.

V usage is TRBV6-6 and J usage is TRBJ1-1; no reliable D call. There are 13 residues in the CDR3. Trimming shortened V by 7 bases and J by 0 bases, and 9 bases separated the two germline ends. Per the germline V gene, CDR1 is MNHNY and CDR2 is SVGAGI (reference sequence). CDR3 nucleotides: TGTGCCAGCACGCTTACCATGAACACTGAAGCTTTCTTT. Translation gives CASTLTMNTEAFF.

The CDR3 DNA follows: TGTGCCAGTAGTATGTTCCGAGGGTCGGGGGCTTTCTTT. It translates to CASSMFRGSGAFF. This sequence joins TRBV19 and TRBJ1-1; the D is unclear. Deletions cut 3 bases from V and 11 bases from J, with 16 bases between. The germline V gene has CDR1 LNHDA and CDR2 SQIVND (reference sequence). The CDR3 is 13 residues long. Looking up the rest from reference TRBV19 and TRBJ1-1 gives the full variable domain: DGGITQSPKYLFRKEGQNVTLSCEQNLNHDAMYWYRQDPGQGLRLIYYSQIVNDFQKGDIAEGYSVSREKKESFPLTVTSAQKNPTAFYLCASSMFRGSGAFFGQGTRLTVV.

The chain carries TRBV5-4 and TRBJ2-1; D is ambiguous. The germline V gene encodes CDR1 SGHNT and CDR2 YYREEE (reference sequence). The germline V and J ends were trimmed by 4 bases and 12 bases, with 11 bases remaining between them. The CDR3 consists of 11 residues. The CDR3 DNA sequence: TGTGCCAGCAGCCGAGGAACGTCGCAGTTCTTC. Residues: CASSRGTSQFF.

This clone came up a few times. The chain combines TRBV5-1 with TRBJ2-2; no firm D call. The CDR3 runs to 15 residues. CDR1 and CDR2 from the germline V gene are SGHRS and YFSETQ. Trimming removed 1 base at V and 0 bases at J, with 7 bases between. The CDR3 DNA reads as TGCGCCAGCAGCTTGAAACTACCGAACACCGGGGAGCTGTTTTTT. Its translation: CASSLKLPNTGELFF.

This sequence joins TRBV5-6 and TRBJ2-5; D is unclear. Looked up from germline, CDR1 is SGHDT and CDR2 is YYEEEE. The V gene lost 0 bases and the J gene lost 1 base, with 7 bases spanning the gap. CDR3 length: 14 residues. CDR3 sequence (DNA): TGTGCCAGCAGCTTGGTGGCATCCCAAGAGACCCAGTACTTC. This translates into CASSLVASQETQYF.